This TCR beta chain was observed in a study of shared clonotypes between healthy human individuals. Points from the study as a whole: Genetic and exposure-history diversity was limited by the small donor number.

Trimming removed 5 bases at V and 2 bases at J, with 16 bases between. CDR1 and CDR2 (germline): SGHVS, FQNEAQ. This CDR3 comprises 17 residues. In regard to this clone: Antigen unknown.

Selected positively for CCR7 and CD45RO-negative, naive CD8 cells excluded terminally differentiated effector memory CD45RA+ cells. Healthy HIV-negative adults with no recent acute infections or vaccinations were recruited as donors. The authors ran the assay at deep level. Here immunoSEQ multiplex PCR was the method, and the copy in TCRdb shows in-frame clones only, minus some. The data show about 2 million clones, about 95% seen once. This chain connects TRBV7-8 to TRBJ2-6, with TRBD1 as a possible D gene (5 bases). The TCR originated in a man aged 18 to 29 in good health. Sequencing was done on a sample of naive CD8+ T cells sorted from blood. The CDR3 region has the DNA TGTGCCAGCAGCCCCATAGGGGCAGGGACTGGGGCCAACGTCCTGACTTTC. Translation gives CASSPIGAGTGANVLTF.